A single TCR beta chain is shown here with its context. Its antigen remains unidentified. The data were taken from a study of lymphopenia after photon versus proton radiotherapy. Study-level points and caveats: After the lymphocyte nadir, photon-treated repertoires showed oligoclonal expansion, especially of CD8+ Temra cells.

Some clones are missing from TCRdb's copy, which holds only in-frame ones; the method was immunoSEQ multiplex PCR. Here the sample spans more than 25,000 clones, roughly 90% being singletons. Germline assignment: CDR1 SGHTA and CDR2 FQGNSA. V lost 5 bases and J lost 2, with 11 bases in between. The length of the CDR3 is 14 residues. This chain links TRBV7-2 with TRBJ2-3; D tentatively reads TRBD1 or TRBD2 (6 bases each). The starting material was peripheral blood, obtained from a patient treated with photon-based radiotherapy. The receptor was derived from a woman aged 45-65 years with pancreatic cancer. CDR3 in DNA: TGTGCCAGCAGCGGGGGGCGTGACACAGATACGCAGTATTTT. It translates to CASSGGRDTDTQYF.